The 20 T cell receptor beta chains below come from one sample, sequenced in a study of monozygotic twins with inflammatory bowel disease. Using the 5' RACE reads, TCRdb records one entry per CDR3 protein without DNA. There are 400,000 to 500,000 distinct CDR3 sequences in the sample, with around 2.5% held by the top ten. Sequencing was done on a sample of blood. All receptors derive from a human donor with ulcerative colitis or Crohn's disease, or a healthy co-twin of an affected twin (not recorded which).

The chain has TRBV6-1 and TRBJ1-1. This CDR3 spans 15 amino acids. The germline gives CDR1 MNHNS, CDR2 SASEGT. The CDR3 here is CASRIEDWEGTEAFF.

V usage is TRBV6-1 and J usage is TRBJ2-4. Germline CDR1 and CDR2: MNHNS and SASEGT. The length of the CDR3 is 12 residues. CDR3 protein: CASTEAKNIQYF.

This chain connects TRBV4-3 to TRBJ2-6. Looked up from germline, CDR1 is LGHNA and CDR2 is YSLEER. This CDR3 comprises 14 residues. CDR3 amino acids: CPSSDVFGANVLTF.

The genes are TRBV10-3 and TRBJ1-4. This CDR3 is built from 12 residues. Per germline, CDR1 ENHRY and CDR2 SYGVKD. The CDR3: CAISEGAEKLFF.

The chain couples TRBV12-3 or TRBV12-4 to TRBJ2-7. This CDR3 has 17 amino acids. The CDR3 region is CASSSWGSKYPSYEQYF.

This chain links TRBV7-2 with TRBJ1-1; as DNA is missing, the TRBD1 call by TCRdb cannot be tested. The germline V gene encodes CDR1 SGHTA and CDR2 FQGNSA. This CDR3 contains 15 residues. The CDR3 loop reads CASSYRRTGETEAFF.

The genes are TRBV29-1 and TRBJ2-5; the TCRdb D gene call, TRBD1, has no DNA to confirm it. The CDR3 contains 17 residues. Germline V gene data show CDR1 as SQVTM and CDR2 as ANQGSEA. CDR3 amino acids: CSVAAKDHRVDQETQYF.

V usage is TRBV9 and J usage is TRBJ2-5; with no DNA, the TCRdb D assignment of TRBD1 cannot be verified. The CDR3 extends over 14 amino acids. Germline lookup yields CDR1 SGDLS and CDR2 YYNGEE. CDR3 sequence reads: CASSQGQGRETQYF.

The rearrangement uses TRBV5-1 and TRBJ1-2; the TCRdb call, TRBD1, lacks DNA for checking. The CDR3 has 15 residues. Germline V gene sequence: CDR1 SGHRS, CDR2 YFSETQ. CDR3 protein: CASSFSPGPNYGYTF.

The rearrangement uses TRBV7-2 and TRBJ2-7; checking the TCRdb D call of TRBD1 is not possible without DNA. Germline CDR1 SGHTA, CDR2 FQGNSA. The CDR3 consists of 13 residues. The CDR3 loop reads CASSLEDGGRQYF.

The J gene is TRBJ1-1, the V gene TRBV7-9; TCRdb's D call of TRBD1 is untestable without DNA. CDR1 SEHNR and CDR2 FQNEAQ come from the germline V gene (reference sequence). This CDR3 has 12 residues. CDR3 in amino acids: CASSFGRGEAFF.

The V and J genes are TRBV4-1 and TRBJ2-6; without DNA, the TCRdb call of TRBD1 cannot be checked. Germline V gene sequence: CDR1 MGHRA, CDR2 YSYEKL. This CDR3 spans 16 amino acids. This chain's CDR3 is CASSQEPWAGANVLTF.

The CDR3 protein is CAWSPRTPNTEAFF. The rearrangement links TRBV30 to TRBJ1-1; the D call from TCRdb, TRBD1, cannot be confirmed without DNA. Germline CDR1 and CDR2: GTSNPN and SVGIG (reference sequence). There are 14 residues in the CDR3.

This chain uses TRBV4-2 with TRBJ1-2; checking the TCRdb D call of TRBD1 is not possible without DNA. This CDR3 region has 15 residues. Per germline, CDR1 LGHNA and CDR2 YNFKEQ. CDR3 protein: CASSQGGGVNYGYTF.

The chain combines TRBV20-1 with TRBJ2-1; TCRdb picks TRBD2, but there is no DNA to check that call. The CDR3 is made up of 15 amino acids. Germline V gene lookup returns CDR1 DFQATT and CDR2 SNEGSKA (reference sequence). The CDR3 region is CSASRAGTHYNEQFF.

The chain joins TRBV30 to TRBJ2-7; lacking DNA, the TRBD2 call made by TCRdb goes unchecked. CDR3 length: 12 residues. Germline CDR1 GTSNPN, CDR2 SVGIG (reference sequence). CDR3 in amino acids: CAWSGLAGEQYF.

The genes are TRBV21-1 and TRBJ1-1; TCRdb indicates TRBD1, and absent DNA this call remains unverified. TRBV21-1 corresponds to a pseudogene. This CDR3 contains 15 residues. The CDR3 here is CASSLTGQPNTEAFF.

The chain employs TRBV7-9 and TRBJ2-5; TCRdb lists TRBD2, though no DNA is available to test this call. The germline CDR1 and CDR2 sequences are SEHNR and FQNEAQ (reference sequence). The CDR3 extends over 17 amino acids. The CDR3 sequence: CASSLGSLARNQETQYF. The variable domain in full, with the rest retrieved from reference TRBV7-9 and TRBJ2-5, is DTGVSQNPRHKITKRGQNVTFRCDPISEHNRLYWYRQTLGQGPEFLTYFQNEAQLEKSRLLSDRFSAERPKGSFSTLEIQRTEQGDSAMYLCASSLGSLARNQETQYFGPGTRLLVL.

The chain recombines TRBV7-9 with TRBJ1-4; TCRdb's D call of TRBD1 is untestable without DNA. Germline V gene lookup returns CDR1 SEHNR and CDR2 FQNEAQ (reference sequence). CDR3 length equals 15 residues. The CDR3 spells CASSLGDRVEEKLFF.

The chain couples TRBV20-1 to TRBJ2-1; TCRdb reports TRBD2, a call that lacks DNA to check it against. The CDR3 has 14 residues. CDR1 is DFQATT, CDR2 SNEGSKA, per germline (reference sequence). The CDR3 here is CSARVPSGVNEQFF.